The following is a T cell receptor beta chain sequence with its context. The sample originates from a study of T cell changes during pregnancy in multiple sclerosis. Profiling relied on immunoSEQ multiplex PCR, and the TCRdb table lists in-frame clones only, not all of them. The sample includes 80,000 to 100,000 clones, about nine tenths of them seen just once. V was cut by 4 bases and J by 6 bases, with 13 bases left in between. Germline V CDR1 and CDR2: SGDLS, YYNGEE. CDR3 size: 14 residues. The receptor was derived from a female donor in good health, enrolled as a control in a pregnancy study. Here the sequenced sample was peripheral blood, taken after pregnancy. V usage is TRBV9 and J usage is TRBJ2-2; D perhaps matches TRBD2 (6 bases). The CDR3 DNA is TGTGCCAGCAGCCCGAGAGGAGGGTCCGGGGAGCTGTTTTTT. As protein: CASSPRGGSGELFF.